This T cell receptor beta chain was captured in a study of T cell repertoires in ileal Crohn's disease. This clone was detected a few times. This sequence is one base from a far larger clone and is likely a read error. Profiled with immunoSEQ multiplex PCR; TCRdb holds only in-frame clones, not every one. The sample records 25,000 to 30,000 clones, 80% to 90% being singletons. The sequence came from an adult with Crohn's disease. Sequenced sample: ileal tissue.

The CDR3 DNA reads as TGTGCCAGCAGTGCAGACACCGGGGAGCTGTTATTT. It translates to CASSADTGELLF. The J gene is TRBJ2-2, the V gene TRBV2; D might be TRBD2 (5 bases). There are 12 residues in the CDR3. The germline V gene encodes CDR1 SNHLY and CDR2 FYNNEI.